The rows below give T cell receptor beta chains drawn from one sample of a study of CD8+CD57+ T cells in acquired aplastic anemia. TCRdb called the reads again in MiXCR, with one record for every CDR3 protein. The table records 150,000 or so distinct CDR3 sequences, around 48% of them present only once. The sequenced sample was sorted CD4+, CD8+, or CD8+CD57+ T cells (not recorded which) from PBMCs. These TCRs come from a human donor with aplastic anemia. CDR3s include the opening cysteine and the closing phenylalanine or tryptophan. D genes are given only for firm matches. Clone size is stated in some rows and not others, as once, few, many or a class when expanded.

j_call,d_call,v_call,clone_size,cdr3_nt,cdr3_aa
TRBJ1-1,TRBD1,TRBV10-3,many,TGTGCCATCGTCCCCGGGACAGGGGACACTGAAGCTTTCTTT,CAIVPGTGDTEAFF
TRBJ1-4,NA,TRBV15,NA,TGTGCCACCAGCAACGGGGCCTGGGGTGAAAAACTGTTTTTT,CATSNGAWGEKLFF
TRBJ1-1,NA,TRBV12-3/TRBV12-4,NA,TGTGCCAGCAGTTTCTCGACAGCGCTTGAAGCTTTCTTT,CASSFSTALEAFF
TRBJ1-2,NA,TRBV29-1,NA,TGCAGCGTTGATGTCGGGACGCACTATGGCTACACCTTC,CSVDVGTHYGYTF
TRBJ2-3,NA,TRBV7-8,many,TGTGCCAGCAGCCGCACCCAAGATACGCAGTATTTT,CASSRTQDTQYF
TRBJ1-3,NA,TRBV11-2,many,TGTGCCAGCAGCTTAGTCGGGCTTGCTGGAAACACCATATATTTT,CASSLVGLAGNTIYF
TRBJ1-3,NA,TRBV19,NA,TGTGCCAGTATCTTGTTGGCGGTTGGGAACACCATATATTTT,CASILLAVGNTIYF
TRBJ1-2,NA,TRBV7-2,NA,TGTGCCAGCAGCGCCAGGGGTCTCGACTATGGCTACACCTTC,CASSARGLDYGYTF
TRBJ2-5,NA,TRBV24-1,many,TGTGCCACCAGTGAGGTGTCGCGGGAGACCCAGTACTTC,CATSEVSRETQYF
TRBJ1-2,NA,TRBV15,NA,TGTGCCACCAGCAGAGATCGGGGGACAACTGGGGCCCCTAACTATGGCTACACCTTC,CATSRDRGTTGAPNYGYTF
TRBJ2-5,NA,TRBV12-3/TRBV12-4,many,TGTGCCAGCAGTTTAGTGAGTGGGCAGGGGATGAAGACCCAGTACTTC,CASSLVSGQGMKTQYF
TRBJ2-5,NA,TRBV10-3,NA,TGTGCCATCAGGGAGACATGGCCCTCTGAGACCCAGTACTTC,CAIRETWPSETQYF
TRBJ2-1,TRBD2,TRBV2,many,TGTGCCAGCAGCATCCGGGGGGGGATCACCTACAATGAGCAGTTCTTC,CASSIRGGITYNEQFF
TRBJ2-7,TRBD1,TRBV2,NA,TGTGCCAGCAGCGAATACTGGGACAGTTCCTACGAGCAGTACTTC,CASSEYWDSSYEQYF
TRBJ2-5,NA,TRBV25-1,many,TGTGCCAGCAGTGATCCCAGGGTGGGAGAGACCCAGTACTTC,CASSDPRVGETQYF
TRBJ2-1,TRBD2,TRBV20-1,NA,TGCAGTGCTAGGCTAGCGGGGAATGAGCAGTTCTTC,CSARLAGNEQFF
TRBJ1-5,NA,TRBV13,once,TGTGCCAGCAGCAGAAGTGTCGGGGGTTTAAGCAATCAGCCCCAGCATTTT,CASSRSVGGLSNQPQHF
TRBJ2-7,NA,TRBV19,NA,TGTGCCAGTAGTACTGCAGGGACCTACGAGCAGTACTTC,CASSTAGTYEQYF
TRBJ2-2,NA,TRBV7-2,NA,TGTGCCAGCAGCTTGGGAAACGCCGGGGAGCTGTTTTTT,CASSLGNAGELFF
TRBJ1-1,NA,TRBV20-1,NA,TGCAGTACTTGGGGCGTGGGGACTGAAGCTTTCTTT,CSTWGVGTEAFF
TRBJ2-2,TRBD2,TRBV13,few,TGTGCCAGCAGCTTCGGCCTTAAAACTAGCGGGCAGTTGAACACCGGGGAGCTGTTTTTT,CASSFGLKTSGQLNTGELFF
TRBJ2-2,TRBD2,TRBV20-1,few,TGCAGTGCTAGAGATAAAAGGCTAGCGGGAGGGTCGGTCGGGGAGCTGTTTTTT,CSARDKRLAGGSVGELFF
TRBJ1-2,NA,TRBV9,NA,TGTGCCAGCAGGCCGGGGTTGGGGGTGGACTATGGCTACACCTTC,CASRPGLGVDYGYTF
TRBJ2-1,TRBD2,TRBV10-3,NA,TGTGCCATCAGTGAGACTAGCGGGAACGACAATGAGCAGTTCTTC,CAISETSGNDNEQFF
TRBJ2-7,TRBD2,TRBV2,few,TGTGCCAGCAGCCCAGCGGGAGGGTCCTACGAGCAGTACTTC,CASSPAGGSYEQYF
TRBJ2-3,NA,TRBV6-4,NA,TGTGCCAGCAGTGACTCGACCGGGACCCATAAGTATTTT,CASSDSTGTHKYF
TRBJ2-1,NA,TRBV19,once,TGTGCCAGTAGTCAAGGGGGGGCCGAATTCTTC,CASSQGGAEFF
TRBJ2-7,NA,TRBV7-6,NA,TGTGCCAGCAGCTTAACAGGTCCTAACGAGCAGTACTTC,CASSLTGPNEQYF
TRBJ1-2,TRBD1,TRBV11-1,many,TGTGCCAGCAGCTCTCCGGGACAGAACTATGGCTACACCTTC,CASSSPGQNYGYTF
TRBJ1-6,NA,TRBV2,NA,TGTGCCAGCAATTGGAACTCCTATAATTCACCCCTCCACTTT,CASNWNSYNSPLHF
TRBJ2-1,NA,TRBV29-1,NA,TGCAGCGTTGAAGATACGGGTAATGAGCAGTTCTTC,CSVEDTGNEQFF
TRBJ2-7,TRBD1,TRBV10-3,NA,TGTGCCATCAGCCAGGGACAGCCCTACGAGCAGTACTTC,CAISQGQPYEQYF
TRBJ2-7,NA,TRBV19,NA,TGTGCCAGTAGTGGTGGCGTTTTGGAAACCTACGAGCAGTACTTC,CASSGGVLETYEQYF
TRBJ2-5,NA,TRBV9,many,TGTGCCAGCAGCGTTCAGGATAGGGAGACCCAGTACTTC,CASSVQDRETQYF
TRBJ1-1,NA,TRBV2,few,TGTGCCAGCAGTGAGGGTCCGGTTGGCACTGAAGCTTTCTTT,CASSEGPVGTEAFF
TRBJ2-3,TRBD2,TRBV10-2,many,TGCGCCAGCAGTGAGGCATCCGGGACTAACCTACATACGCAGTATTTT,CASSEASGTNLHTQYF
TRBJ2-1,NA,TRBV20-1,NA,TGCAGTGCTCTTTTAGGCAGGCCAACCTACAATGAGCAGTTCTTC,CSALLGRPTYNEQFF
TRBJ2-1,NA,TRBV19,NA,TGTGCCAGTAGTATATCGCGAGAGCGGTTCTTC,CASSISRERFF